One T cell receptor (beta chain) is described in this entry. Its recognized antigen is unknown. No base qualities exist here, and no much larger clone lies one base off it. Data came from an Illumina MiSeq. TCRdb passed the public sequencing reads through fastp at Q25 and MiXCR, retaining productive beta sequences. When rows share a CDR3 protein, they turn into one entry using the most common DNA and genes. Recorded for this sample are about 660 distinct CDR3 sequences; over 35% of them occurred a single time. The ten most abundant clones make up around four fifths of the sample. This sample stems from a study of liver allograft versus peripheral blood T cells (dated by TCRdb to about 2020). For context, the study as a whole: T cell receptor repertoires present within transplanted livers were compared with repertoires in the peripheral blood of liver transplant recipients.

Findings and caveats that apply to the study as a whole: T cell receptor repertoires inside liver allografts were reported to differ from those detected in peripheral blood.

The sequence derives from a human patient who had a liver transplant. Some T cells may originate with the graft donor following a transplant.

The DNA is TGTGCCAGCAGCGCGGGAGTCGAGCAGTACTTC. Translated, it reads CASSAGVEQYF. The sequence links TRBV5-6 to TRBJ2-7; TRBD2 agrees with 7 junctional bases. Unmatched junction bases come to 1, with V trimmed by 4 bases and J by 6 bases. The CDR3 starts with the cysteine, ends with the phenylalanine, and has 11 residues. The entry retains the CDR3 DNA only, 33 bases that are in frame from base 1. The germline V gene yields SGHDT for CDR1 and YYEEEE for CDR2.